These 21 T cell receptor beta chains were sequenced from one sample in a study of Ad26.COV2.S vaccination and SARS-CoV-2 variants. Treatment given: around 19 received Ad26.COV2.S at low or high dose, single or two shots; a few received placebo; per-sample allocation not given. Sampling was done on day 63 after the first vaccine or placebo injection. TCRdb keeps only in-frame clones here, not all; method: immunoSEQ multiplex PCR. The profile shows approximately 400,000 clones, 80% to 90% of them singletons. Sequenced material: peripheral blood, taken in a trial of Ad26.COV2.S vaccine versus placebo. Receptors were obtained from a person aged 18 to 59 who received the Ad26.COV2.S COVID-19 vaccine or a placebo.

This sequence joins TRBV28 and TRBJ2-1; unclear D gene. The germline V gene has CDR1 MDHEN and CDR2 SYDVKM. The CDR3 extends over 14 amino acids. Trimming left V 3 bases short and J 2 bases short, with 8 bases between. For the CDR3, the DNA is TGTGCCAGCAGTTTCCAGAGCACCTACAATGAGCAGTTCTTC. Amino acid sequence: CASSFQSTYNEQFF.

This chain joins TRBV7-3 and TRBJ2-3; D is possibly TRBD2 (5 bases). Trimming cost V 3 bases and J 1 base, with 8 bases left between them. The CDR3 has 14 residues. Germline V CDR1 and CDR2: SGHTA, FQGTGA. The chain's CDR3 is CASSFHGGTDTQYF. The CDR3 nucleotides read TGTGCCAGCAGCTTTCACGGGGGCACAGATACGCAGTATTTT.

The J gene is TRBJ2-7, the V gene TRBV5-4, with 9 bases that match TRBD1. CDR3 size: 16 residues. Germline CDR1 is SGHNT and CDR2 is YYREEE (reference sequence). Trimming at V came to 4 bases and at J to 8 bases, leaving 16 bases not matched to a gene. The CDR3 is CASSPTAPGQGVKQYF. Written as DNA, the CDR3 is TGTGCCAGCAGCCCCACCGCCCCGGGACAGGGAGTAAAGCAGTACTTC.

This chain uses TRBV11-3 with TRBJ2-1; D possibly uses TRBD1 or TRBD2 (6 bases each). The CDR3 is 13 amino acids. V was trimmed by 5 bases and J by 6 bases, leaving 11 bases between them. Germline V gene sequence: CDR1 SGHNT, CDR2 YENEEA. The CDR3 reads CASSREGGNEQFF. As DNA, the CDR3 is TGTGCCAGCAGCCGCGAGGGGGGCAATGAGCAGTTCTTC. Supplemented by reference TRBV11-3 and TRBJ2-1, the full variable domain reads EAGVVQSPRYKIIEKKQPVAFWCNPISGHNTLYWYLQNLGQGPELLIRYENEEAVDDSQLPKDRFSAERLKGVDSTLKIQPAELGDSAVYLCASSREGGNEQFFGPGTRLTVL.

The chain links TRBV19 to TRBJ2-7; 7 nucleotides agree with TRBD2. This CDR3 contains 13 residues. Germline CDR1 is LNHDA and CDR2 is SQIVND (reference sequence). Trimming at V came to 0 bases and at J to 8 bases, leaving 4 bases not matched to a gene. The CDR3 is CASSIEIGRQQYF. CDR3 DNA: TGTGCCAGTAGTATAGAGATCGGGAGGCAGCAGTACTTC.

The rearrangement links TRBV4-2 to TRBJ1-2; D gene unclear. Germline V CDR1 and CDR2: LGHNA, YNFKEQ. V shed 1 base and J shed 4 bases, with 4 bases lying between them. CDR3 length equals 12 residues. The CDR3, as DNA: TGTGCCAGCAGCCAAGTCCCCTATGGCTACACCTTC. Amino acid sequence: CASSQVPYGYTF.

The rearrangement uses TRBV18 and TRBJ2-7; TRBD1 aligns across 9 bases. With 2 bases clipped from V and 6 bases from J, the junction kept 5 bases outside the gene matches. The CDR3 has 14 amino acids. Germline CDR1 KGHSH, CDR2 LQKENI. The CDR3 is CASSPDWGQGEQYF. The CDR3 coding sequence is TGTGCCAGCTCACCAGATTGGGGACAGGGCGAGCAGTACTTC. Supplemented by reference TRBV18 and TRBJ2-7, the full variable domain reads NAGVMQNPRHLVRRRGQEARLRCSPMKGHSHVYWYRQLPEEGLKFMVYLQKENIIDESGMPKERFSAEFPKEGPSILRIQQVVRGDSAAYFCASSPDWGQGEQYFGPGTRLTVT.

The chain is built from TRBV30 and TRBJ1-2; D unresolved. Trimming shortened V by 2 bases and J by 6 bases, and 16 bases separated the two germline ends. Germline V gives CDR1 GTSNPN, CDR2 SVGIG (reference sequence). The CDR3 length is 14 residues. The CDR3 coding sequence is TGTGCCTGGAGTCGTCTTACCCTCAACGATGGCTACACCTTC. Encoded protein: CAWSRLTLNDGYTF.

The sample holds a few counts of this clone. V is TRBV11-2 and J is TRBJ1-2; D remains unclear. Trimming left V 6 bases short and J 5 bases short, with 13 bases between. From germline, CDR1 is SGHAT and CDR2 FQNNGV. The CDR3 consists of 13 residues. The CDR3 is CASRIGQTYGYTF. Written as DNA, the CDR3 is TGTGCCAGCAGAATCGGCCAAACATATGGCTACACCTTC.

As concerns this clone: A junction boundary mismatches the germline segment, possibly from a read error. The gene calls are TRBV19 and TRBJ2-7; possibly TRBD1 or TRBD2 for D (6 bases each). The CDR3 contains 14 residues. Germline CDR1 and CDR2: LNHDA and SQIVND (reference sequence). CDR3 DNA sequence: TGTGCCAGTAGCATAGGGGGGTCTGACTACGAGCAGTACTTC. This sequence encodes CASSIGGSDYEQYF.

This clone has more than one count but fewer than ten. The CDR3, as DNA: TGCGCCAGCAGCCAAGATCGTAAGACAAGTTACGAGCAGTACTTC. Protein sequence: CASSQDRKTSYEQYF. J is TRBJ2-7 and V is TRBV4-1; no reliable D call. The CDR3 totals 15 residues. Trimming cost V 0 bases and J 4 bases, with 13 bases left between them. In germline, CDR1 is MGHRA, CDR2 YSYEKL.

V and J are TRBV6-4 and TRBJ1-4; D uncertain. Trimming cost V 2 bases and J 11 bases, with 9 bases left between them. The CDR3 runs 12 residues. Germline V gene lookup returns CDR1 MRHNA and CDR2 SNTAGT. CDR3 DNA sequence: TGTGCCAGCAGTGACCCTGGCGGGAAACTGTTTTTT. Its protein product is CASSDPGGKLFF.

Many counts were recorded for this clone. V usage is TRBV7-3 and J usage is TRBJ2-6; D gene ambiguous. CDR3 length: 14 amino acids. The V gene lost 4 bases and the J gene lost 0 bases, with 4 bases spanning the gap. Germline-derived CDR1 and CDR2 are SGHTA and FQGTGA. CDR3 coding DNA: TGTGCCAGCAGCTACAGCTCTGGGGCCAACGTCCTGACTTTC. Its protein product is CASSYSSGANVLTF.

The CDR3: CASSVLGEGTYEQYF. DNA for the CDR3: TGCGCCAGCAGCGTCCTGGGAGAGGGGACCTACGAGCAGTACTTC. The gene calls are TRBV4-1 and TRBJ2-7, with D perhaps being TRBD1 or TRBD2 (5 bases each). The CDR3 length is 15 residues. Trimming stripped 5 bases from V and 2 bases from J, with 16 bases between. The germline CDR1 and CDR2 sequences are MGHRA and YSYEKL.

DNA of the CDR3: TGTGCCAGCAGCTCCGTTGGGGTTGTGAATCAGCCCCAGCATTTT. Amino acid sequence: CASSSVGVVNQPQHF. The V call is TRBV7-2, the J call TRBJ1-5; D call uncertain. Trimming stripped 4 bases from V and 4 bases from J, with 14 bases between. The CDR3 has 15 residues. Germline CDR1 reads SGHTA; CDR2 reads FQGNSA.

This chain joins TRBV5-1 and TRBJ2-3, with unresolved D. Germline loops: CDR1 SGHRS, CDR2 YFSETQ. The CDR3 spans 15 residues. Trimming pared 0 bases from V and 2 bases from J, leaving 10 bases between. CDR3 loop: CASSLASPDTDTQYF. In DNA, the CDR3 is TGCGCCAGCAGCTTGGCCTCTCCAGACACAGATACGCAGTATTTT.

This clone came up once. CDR3 region: CASSFPGTSGAETQYF. The CDR3 DNA sequence: TGCGCCAGCAGCTTTCCCGGGACTAGCGGGGCAGAGACCCAGTACTTC. The chain has TRBV5-1 and TRBJ2-5, with 13 bases aligning to TRBD2. The ends lost 2 bases at V and 4 bases at J; junction bases unmatched: 5. The germline gives CDR1 SGHRS, CDR2 YFSETQ. This CDR3 region has 16 residues.

The rearrangement uses TRBV9 and TRBJ1-2; tentatively, D is TRBD1 (5 bases). Germline CDR1 reads SGDLS; CDR2 reads YYNGEE. V was cut by 3 bases and J by 5 bases, with 17 bases left in between. CDR3 length: 15 amino acids. The DNA of the CDR3 is TGTGCCAGCAGCGCCTCCACATCCTGGGGGTATGGCTACACCTTC. Protein sequence: CASSASTSWGYGYTF.

This clone was recorded once. V is TRBV5-6 and J is TRBJ1-1; 8 bases are shared with TRBD1. The germline V gene encodes CDR1 SGHDT and CDR2 YYEEEE. The CDR3 consists of 12 residues. V lost 7 bases to trimming and J lost 3 bases; unmatched junction nucleotides: 2. The CDR3 loop reads CASGTGHTEAFF. CDR3 DNA: TGTGCCAGCGGGACAGGCCACACTGAAGCTTTCTTT.

This clone was detected only a few times. The chain has TRBV18 and TRBJ1-3; D is unresolved. Trimming shortened V by 6 bases and J by 2 bases, and 8 bases separated the two germline ends. Germline CDR1 KGHSH, CDR2 LQKENI. The CDR3 extends over 13 amino acids. The CDR3 DNA reads TGTGCCAGCTCTCAAACCCCTGGAAACACCATATATTTT. Its translation: CASSQTPGNTIYF.

The genes are TRBV11-3 and TRBJ1-2, with D unresolved. The CDR3 contains 15 residues. From germline, CDR1 is SGHNT and CDR2 YENEEA. With 5 bases removed from V and 2 bases from J, the gap between germline ends came to 15 bases. The DNA for the CDR3 is TGTGCCAGCAGCCATGGCTTTGTAGGAAACTATGGCTACACCTTC. Its protein product is CASSHGFVGNYGYTF. Complete variable domain (other parts from reference TRBV11-3 and TRBJ1-2): EAGVVQSPRYKIIEKKQPVAFWCNPISGHNTLYWYLQNLGQGPELLIRYENEEAVDDSQLPKDRFSAERLKGVDSTLKIQPAELGDSAVYLCASSHGFVGNYGYTFGSGTRLTVV.